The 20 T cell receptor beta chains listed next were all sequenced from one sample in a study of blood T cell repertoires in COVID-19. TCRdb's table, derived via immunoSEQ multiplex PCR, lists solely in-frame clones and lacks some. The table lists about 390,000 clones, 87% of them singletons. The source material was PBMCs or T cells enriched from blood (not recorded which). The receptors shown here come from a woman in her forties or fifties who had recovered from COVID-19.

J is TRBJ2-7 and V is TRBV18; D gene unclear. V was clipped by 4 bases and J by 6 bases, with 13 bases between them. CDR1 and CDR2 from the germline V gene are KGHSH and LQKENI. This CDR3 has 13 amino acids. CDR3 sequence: CASSLRVRSEQYF. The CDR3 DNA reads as TGTGCCAGCTCACTGAGAGTGCGATCCGAGCAGTACTTC.

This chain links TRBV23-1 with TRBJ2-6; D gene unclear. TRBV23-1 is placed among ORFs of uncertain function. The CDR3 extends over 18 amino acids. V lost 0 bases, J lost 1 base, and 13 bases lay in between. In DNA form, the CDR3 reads TGCGCCAGCAGTCAATCTGCGACACCTGGTTCTGGGGCCAACGTCCTGACTTTC. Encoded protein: CASSQSATPGSGANVLTF.

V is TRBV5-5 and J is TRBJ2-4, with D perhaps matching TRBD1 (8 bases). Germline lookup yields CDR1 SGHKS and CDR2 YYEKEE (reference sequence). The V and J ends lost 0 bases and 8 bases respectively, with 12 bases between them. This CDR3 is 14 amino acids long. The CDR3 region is CASSLGQGRDIQYF. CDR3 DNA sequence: TGTGCCAGCAGCTTGGGACAGGGGAGGGACATTCAGTACTTC.

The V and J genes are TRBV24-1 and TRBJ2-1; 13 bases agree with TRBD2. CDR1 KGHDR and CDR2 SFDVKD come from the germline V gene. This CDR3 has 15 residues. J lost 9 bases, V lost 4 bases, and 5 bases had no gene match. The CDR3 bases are TGTGCCACCAGTGACTGGACTAGCGGGGGTGTTGAGCAGTTCTTC. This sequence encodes CATSDWTSGGVEQFF.

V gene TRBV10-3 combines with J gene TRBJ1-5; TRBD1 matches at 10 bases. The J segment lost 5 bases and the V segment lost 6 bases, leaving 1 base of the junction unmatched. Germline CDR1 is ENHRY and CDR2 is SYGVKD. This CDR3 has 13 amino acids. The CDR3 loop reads CAIRGTGDQPQHF. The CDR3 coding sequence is TGTGCCATCAGAGGGACAGGGGATCAGCCCCAGCATTTT.

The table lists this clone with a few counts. This CDR3 is CASSDKELSGNTIYF. The CDR3 coding sequence is TGTGCCAGCAGTGACAAAGAGCTCTCTGGAAACACCATATATTTT. The chain uses TRBV2 and TRBJ1-3; D gene unclear. The ends were cut back, 3 bases at V and 0 bases at J, with 9 bases in the middle. Germline CDR1 reads SNHLY; CDR2 reads FYNNEI. The CDR3 sequence is 15 residues long.

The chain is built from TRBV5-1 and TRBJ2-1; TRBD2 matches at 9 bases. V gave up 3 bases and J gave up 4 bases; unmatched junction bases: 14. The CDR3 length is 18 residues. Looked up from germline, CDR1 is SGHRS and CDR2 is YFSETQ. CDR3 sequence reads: CASSSGLAGSPYYNEQFF. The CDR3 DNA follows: TGCGCCAGCAGCTCCGGGCTAGCGGGGTCACCATATTACAATGAGCAGTTCTTC.

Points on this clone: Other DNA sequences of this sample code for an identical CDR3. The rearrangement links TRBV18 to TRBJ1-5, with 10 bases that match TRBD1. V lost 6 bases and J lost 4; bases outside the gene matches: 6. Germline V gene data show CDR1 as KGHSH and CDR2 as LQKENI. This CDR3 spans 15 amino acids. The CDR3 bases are TGTGCCAGCTCCCCGGGGGGACAGGGGAATCAGCCCCAGCATTTT. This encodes CASSPGGQGNQPQHF.

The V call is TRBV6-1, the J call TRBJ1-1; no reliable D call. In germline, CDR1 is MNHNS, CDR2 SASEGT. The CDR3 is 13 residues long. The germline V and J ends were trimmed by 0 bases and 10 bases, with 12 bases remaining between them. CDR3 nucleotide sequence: TGTGCCAGCAGTGAAGCTCAGAGACTACCAGCTTTCTTT. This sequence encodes CASSEAQRLPAFF.

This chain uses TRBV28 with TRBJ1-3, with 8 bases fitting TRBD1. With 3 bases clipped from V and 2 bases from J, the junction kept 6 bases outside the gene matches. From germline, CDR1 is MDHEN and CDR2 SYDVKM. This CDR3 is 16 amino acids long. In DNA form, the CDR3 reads TGTGCCAGCAGTTTGGACAGGGTAGGCCCTGGAAACACCATATATTTT. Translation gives CASSLDRVGPGNTIYF.

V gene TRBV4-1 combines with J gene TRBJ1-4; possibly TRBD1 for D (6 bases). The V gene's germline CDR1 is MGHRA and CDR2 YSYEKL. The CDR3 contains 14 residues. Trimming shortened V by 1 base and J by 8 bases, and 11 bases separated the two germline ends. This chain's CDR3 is CASSQGQVDEKLFF. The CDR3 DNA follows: TGCGCCAGCAGCCAAGGACAGGTAGACGAAAAACTGTTTTTT.

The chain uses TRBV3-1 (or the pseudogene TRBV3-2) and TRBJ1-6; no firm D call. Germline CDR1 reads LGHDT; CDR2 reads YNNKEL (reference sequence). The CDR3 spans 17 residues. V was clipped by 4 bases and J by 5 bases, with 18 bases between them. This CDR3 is CASSLGDAGFDNSPLHF. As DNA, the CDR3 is TGTGCCAGCAGCCTAGGTGACGCAGGCTTTGATAATTCACCCCTCCACTTT.

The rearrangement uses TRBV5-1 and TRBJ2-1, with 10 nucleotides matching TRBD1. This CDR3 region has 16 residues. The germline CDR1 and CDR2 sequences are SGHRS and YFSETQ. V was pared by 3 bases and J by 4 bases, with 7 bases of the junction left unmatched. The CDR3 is CASSSDPGQGYNEQFF. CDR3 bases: TGCGCCAGCAGCTCGGACCCGGGACAGGGGTACAATGAGCAGTTCTTC.

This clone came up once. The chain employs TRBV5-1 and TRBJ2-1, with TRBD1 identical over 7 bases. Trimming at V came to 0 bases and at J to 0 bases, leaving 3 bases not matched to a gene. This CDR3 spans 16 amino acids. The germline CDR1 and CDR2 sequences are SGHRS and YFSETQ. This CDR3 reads CASSLEAGGSYNEQFF. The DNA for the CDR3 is TGCGCCAGCAGCTTGGAGGCAGGGGGCTCCTACAATGAGCAGTTCTTC.

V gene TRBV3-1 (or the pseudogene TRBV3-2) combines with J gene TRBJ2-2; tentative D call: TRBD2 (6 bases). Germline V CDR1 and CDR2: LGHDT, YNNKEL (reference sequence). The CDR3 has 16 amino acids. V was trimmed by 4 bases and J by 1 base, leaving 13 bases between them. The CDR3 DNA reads TGTGCCAGCAGCCGTCGGGACTTTCTGAACACCGGGGAGCTGTTTTTT. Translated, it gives CASSRRDFLNTGELFF.

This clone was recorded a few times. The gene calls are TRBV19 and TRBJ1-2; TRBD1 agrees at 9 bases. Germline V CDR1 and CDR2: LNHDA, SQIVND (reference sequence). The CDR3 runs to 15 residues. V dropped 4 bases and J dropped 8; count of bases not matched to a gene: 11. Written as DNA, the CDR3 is TGTGCCAGTAGTAGCACCGGGACAGGGTCTTTCGGCTACACCTTC. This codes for CASSSTGTGSFGYTF.

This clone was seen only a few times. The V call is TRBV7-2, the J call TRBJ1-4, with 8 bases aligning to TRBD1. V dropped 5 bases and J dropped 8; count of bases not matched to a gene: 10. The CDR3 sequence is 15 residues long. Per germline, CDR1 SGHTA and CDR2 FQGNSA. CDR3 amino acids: CASSGSRTGGEKLFF. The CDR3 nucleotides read TGTGCCAGCAGCGGGTCCCGTACAGGGGGGGAAAAACTGTTTTTT. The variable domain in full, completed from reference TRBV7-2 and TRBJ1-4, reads GAGVSQSPSNKVTEKGKDVELRCDPISGHTALYWYRQSLGQGLEFLIYFQGNSAPDKSGLPSDRFSAERTGGSVSTLTIQRTQQEDSAVYLCASSGSRTGGEKLFFGSGTQLSVL.

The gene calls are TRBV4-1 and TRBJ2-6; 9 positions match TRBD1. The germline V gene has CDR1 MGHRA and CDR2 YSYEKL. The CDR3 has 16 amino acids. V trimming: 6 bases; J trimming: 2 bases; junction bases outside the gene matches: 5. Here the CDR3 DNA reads TGCGCCAGCAGGCCTGGACAGGGGACTGGGGCCAACGTCCTGACTTTC. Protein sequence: CASRPGQGTGANVLTF.

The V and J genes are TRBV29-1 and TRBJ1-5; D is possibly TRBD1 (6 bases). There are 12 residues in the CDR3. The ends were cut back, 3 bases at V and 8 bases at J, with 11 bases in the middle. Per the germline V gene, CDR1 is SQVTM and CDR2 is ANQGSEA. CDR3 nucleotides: TGCAGCGTTGAGGGGGCCGAAAAGCCCCAGCATTTT. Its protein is CSVEGAEKPQHF.

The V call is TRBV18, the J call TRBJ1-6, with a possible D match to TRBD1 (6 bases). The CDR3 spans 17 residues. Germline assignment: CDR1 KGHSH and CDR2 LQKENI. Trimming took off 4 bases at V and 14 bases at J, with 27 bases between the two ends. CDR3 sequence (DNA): TGTGCCAGCTCACTAGGATCATCAGGGGAACGGTTGGAATCCCTCCACTTT. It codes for CASSLGSSGERLESLHF.